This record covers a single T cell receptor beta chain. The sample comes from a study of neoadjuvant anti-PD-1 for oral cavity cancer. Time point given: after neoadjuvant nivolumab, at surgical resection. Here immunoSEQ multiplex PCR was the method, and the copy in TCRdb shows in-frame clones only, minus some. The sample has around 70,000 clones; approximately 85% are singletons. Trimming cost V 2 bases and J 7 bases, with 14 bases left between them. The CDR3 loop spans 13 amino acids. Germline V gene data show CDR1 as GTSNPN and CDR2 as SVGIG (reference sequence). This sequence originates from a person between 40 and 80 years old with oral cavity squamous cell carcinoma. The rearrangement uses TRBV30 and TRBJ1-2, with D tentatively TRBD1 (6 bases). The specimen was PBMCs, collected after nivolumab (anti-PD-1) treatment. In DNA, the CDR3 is TGTGCCTGGAGTTTTCAGGGGTCGTCTGGCTACACCTTC. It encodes CAWSFQGSSGYTF. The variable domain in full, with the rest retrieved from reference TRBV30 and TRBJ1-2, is SQTIHQWPATLVQPVGSPLSLECTVEGTSNPNLYWYRQAAGRGLQLLFYSVGIGQISSEVPQNLSASRPQDRQFILSSKKLLLSDSGFYLCAWSFQGSSGYTFGSGTRLTVV.